This TCR beta chain originates from a study of CD8+ T cells in alopecia areata (dated by TCRdb to the late 2010s). At the level of the whole study: Treated patients were enrolled in an open-label pilot trial of oral tofacitinib, 5 to 10 mg twice daily, for moderate-to-severe alopecia areata. Tofacitinib was administered for 6 to 18 months, and 6 months of follow-up off drug were then conducted to assess delayed response and recurrence. Disease severity in treated patients was measured with the SALT score, which quantifies the percentage of affected scalp surface area. High-throughput TCRbeta sequencing was used to examine T cell clonal expansion in alopecia areata in both the C3H/HeJ mouse model and human patients. Human TCRbeta sequencing covered scalp tissue and sorted CD4+ and CD8+ peripheral blood T cells from patchy and totalis/universalis alopecia areata patients and healthy controls. Biopsies were taken from tofacitinib-treated patients at baseline and again at 4 and 24 weeks into treatment, and several of those patients also had a later scalp biopsy. Scalp clonality was compared among normal scalp (n=4), patchy alopecia areata scalp (n=8), and alopecia totalis/universalis scalp (n=8). RNA was obtained with the PAXgene miRNA kit for fixed scalp, the miRNeasy kit for PBMCs, and the RNeasy kit for mouse skin. Amplification of TCRbeta CDR3 regions was done by immunoSEQ multiplex PCR using 35 Vbeta forward primers and 13 Jbeta reverse primers. Study-level results and caveats: Shared TCR sequences between patients were less evident than in mice, which may be partly attributable to HLA diversity in the patient population. Many expanded lesional clones were found to persist in scalp and blood during tofacitinib treatment, and relapse after treatment cessation may be partly explained by this persistence. Because the treated cohort was small and had only one nonresponder, larger studies are needed to examine links between baseline CD8+ expansion and response. Tofacitinib significantly decreased scalp clonality and the number of expanded CD8+ clones among the top 100 scalp clones. Lesional scalp, especially in alopecia totalis/universalis, showed higher clonality and more expanded CD8+ clones than normal scalp, suggesting antigenic drive. Scalp TCR repertoire analysis is complicated because resident alphabeta T cells in normal human skin are also sequenced, whereas mouse skin is dominated by gammadelta T cells.

Notes on this clone: Its antigen remains undetermined. No base qualities exist here, and no much larger clone lies one base off it.

The library was generated by the immunoSEQ multiplex PCR assay. For TCR sequencing, RNA was extracted from every sample and reverse transcribed into cDNA to serve as template. First-strand cDNA was synthesized using SuperScript III with a 2:1 mix of oligo-dT and random hexamers. Amplification bias was assessed with a synthetic immune receptor repertoire, and residual bias was removed computationally. The study's own analysis went as follows. Raw reads were preprocessed for error removal, and CDR3 was defined according to IMGT conventions as running from the conserved cysteine to phenylalanine. Clonality was computed by normalizing Shannon entropy by log2 of the number of productive unique TCRs and subtracting the result from 1. CD4 or CD8 identity of scalp clones was inferred by cross-referencing scalp TCRbeta sequences with sorted blood CD4 and CD8 repertoires. TCRdb mirrors the immuneACCESS table, restricted to in-frame sequences. Some clones are absent from its copies; in checked studies, under half trace to an unresolved V gene, and the reason for the others is unknown. V and J calls and clone size come straight from that table; D and trimming were deduced from the DNA. For this sample the table gives more than 200,000 clones, of which about 64% were detected only once. The ten largest clones represent around 4.2% of the sample.

The sample's time point label, in plain terms: less than five weeks on oral tofacitinib. The sample's treatment or condition, from its label and the paper: oral pan-JAK inhibitor, 5-10 mg twice daily. Lesional scalp punch biopsies and peripheral blood were obtained from alopecia areata patients. PBMCs were isolated by density centrifugation and stained for CD3, CD4 and CD8, and CD4+ and CD8+ T cells were sorted on a FACSAria. This TCR was sampled from a human donor with alopecia areata. This specimen was CD4+ T cells sorted from blood, taken at week 4, from a patient treated with tofacitinib.

The bases are TGCGCCAGCAGCTTACAGGGGAAAAATGAGCAGTTCTTC. Its protein product is CASSLQGKNEQFF. The sequence is built from TRBV5-1 and TRBJ2-1, and TRBD1 aligns with 7 junction nucleotides. Ends trimmed: V by 2 bases, J by 7 bases; bases unmatched to a gene: 3. The CDR3, cysteine through phenylalanine, is 13 amino acids long. The read is trimmed to its CDR3 DNA, 39 bases read in frame from base 1. The germline V gene yields SGHRS for CDR1 and YFSETQ for CDR2.